This T cell receptor beta chain was retrieved from a study of tumor-infiltrating lymphocytes in primary liver carcinoma (dated by TCRdb to about 2017). Concerning the study at large: Between late 2015 and 2016, about 5 patients in China with histopathologically diagnosed primary liver carcinoma had surgical resection. Of the five patients (three men and two women, aged 30 to 69 years), four had hepatocellular carcinoma and one had combined HCC and intrahepatic cholangiocarcinoma. The five patients had tumors staged T1-T3 N0M0, with maximum diameters ranging from about 4 to 11 cm. Each sample produced roughly 3.5 to 7.13 million productive TCRbeta reads, and read depth showed no significant difference between tissue types. TCRbeta repertoire sequencing, expression microarrays and whole-exome sequencing were combined in the study across five regions of each liver tumor, with adjacent normal tissue and blood also included. A total of around 35 specimens from 5 patients, comprising approximately 25 tumor regions, 5 adjacent noncancerous liver tissues and 5 peripheral blood samples, were covered by TCRbeta repertoire sequencing. Repertoires from technical replicates were highly reproducible, with mean shared-clone rates about 0.86 and correlation coefficients above 0.98.

The CDR3 measures 18 amino acids from cysteine to phenylalanine. The retained sequence is limited to the CDR3, 54 bases, with the frame set at the first base. Germline trimming amounts to 2 bases on V and 0 bases on J, with 9 as the count of junction bases outside the gene matches. CDR1 and CDR2 (MNHEY, SVGEGT) derive from the germline V gene. Using a constant-region primer and ProtoScript II reverse transcriptase, TCRbeta-specific cDNA was reverse-transcribed from roughly 500 ng total RNA. Three nested multiplex PCR rounds, following a slightly modified ARM-PCR procedure, were used to build the TCRbeta libraries. Each of the first two PCR rounds ran for approximately 9 cycles and used multiplex TRBV1-TRBV30 forward primers together with a Cbeta reverse primer. A final 25-cycle PCR with Deep VentR polymerase added sample barcodes and Illumina adapters. Before sequencing, amplicons of 200-500 bp were purified from gel using a QIAquick gel extraction kit. An Illumina HiSeq 2500 was used to sequence the TCRbeta amplicons with 250-bp paired-end reads. The study's processing was this. Reads were quality-trimmed with Trimmomatic v0.33, and paired reads were merged with FLASH v1.2.11 to recover full CDR3 sequences. MiGEC v1.2.1b assigned V, D and J germline segments to the rearranged TCRbeta sequences. Clonotype statistics and Shannon-Wiener diversity indices were calculated with VDJtools v1.0.0. Except for diversity analysis, only each sample's 250 most abundant clonotypes were used in subsequent analyses to reduce sampling bias. TCRdb reprocessed the public reads (quality trimming at Q25 with fastp, clone calling with MiXCR) and kept in-frame beta chains. Each CDR3 protein gets just one entry, which takes the most common genes and DNA from the rows behind it. V and J calls and clone size were set by TCRdb, not the authors. The sample contains fewer than 350,000 distinct CDR3 sequences, roughly 61% of them found a single time. Of the sample, about 6.5% falls within the top ten clones.

This clonotype was counted many times. Its antigen is unknown. Base quality data are lacking; no much larger clone is found one base away. Study-level results and caveats: Pairs of tumor regions showed greater repertoire overlap (mean about 35%) than tumor-adjacent pairs (17%) or tumor-blood pairs (roughly 15%), which is consistent with antigen-driven expansion. The top 250 clones accounted for a significantly greater share of the repertoire in tumors than in blood (p = 0.039). Because only the TCR beta chain was sequenced and unpaired alpha chains were not captured, true repertoire diversity is likely underestimated. Comparison of CD4+ and CD8+ T cell repertoires was precluded by the use of bulk unsorted samples. The study included only a few patients, and the authors note findings should be validated in a larger study.

Blood RNA was extracted from unsorted whole blood using TRIzol reagent, and germline DNA was obtained with the DNeasy Blood & Tissue kit. At the time of sampling, the patients had chronic HBV infection and had not received any treatment. Around 4 milliliters of peripheral blood were collected into K2EDTA tubes before surgery. This clonotype was sampled from a man aged 40-55 years with primary liver carcinoma and hepatitis B virus infection. The sample taken for sequencing was peripheral blood. The rearrangement combines TRBV6-2 or TRBV6-3 with TRBJ2-1; the central 8 bases match TRBD2. Read as DNA, the sequence is TGTGCCAGCAGTTACCGTGGACTAGCTTCGAGCTCCTACAATGAGCAGTTCTTC. The resulting protein is CASSYRGLASSSYNEQFF.